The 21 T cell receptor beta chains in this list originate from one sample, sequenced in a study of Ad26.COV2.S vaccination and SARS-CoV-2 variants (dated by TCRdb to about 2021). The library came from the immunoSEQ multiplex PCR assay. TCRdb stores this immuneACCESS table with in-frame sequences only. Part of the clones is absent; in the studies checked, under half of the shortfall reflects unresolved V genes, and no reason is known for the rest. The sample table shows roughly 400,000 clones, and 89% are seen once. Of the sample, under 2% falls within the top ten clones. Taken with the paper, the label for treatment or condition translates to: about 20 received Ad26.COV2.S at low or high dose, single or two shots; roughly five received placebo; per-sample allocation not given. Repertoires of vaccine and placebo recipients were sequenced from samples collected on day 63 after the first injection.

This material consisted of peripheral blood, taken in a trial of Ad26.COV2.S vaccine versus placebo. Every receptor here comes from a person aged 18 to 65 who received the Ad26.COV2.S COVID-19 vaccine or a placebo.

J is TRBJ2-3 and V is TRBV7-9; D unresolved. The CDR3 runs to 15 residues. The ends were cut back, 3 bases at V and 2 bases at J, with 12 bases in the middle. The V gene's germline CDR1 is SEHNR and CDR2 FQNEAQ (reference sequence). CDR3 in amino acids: CASSLVLSNTDTQYF. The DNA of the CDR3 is TGTGCCAGCAGCTTGGTACTCTCAAACACAGATACGCAGTATTTT.

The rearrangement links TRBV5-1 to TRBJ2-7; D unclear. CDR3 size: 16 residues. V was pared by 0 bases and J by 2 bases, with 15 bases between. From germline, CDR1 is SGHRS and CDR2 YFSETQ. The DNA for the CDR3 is TGCGCCAGCAGCTTGGTAGTGGCAGAGAAAGCCTACGAGCAGTACTTC. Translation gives CASSLVVAEKAYEQYF.

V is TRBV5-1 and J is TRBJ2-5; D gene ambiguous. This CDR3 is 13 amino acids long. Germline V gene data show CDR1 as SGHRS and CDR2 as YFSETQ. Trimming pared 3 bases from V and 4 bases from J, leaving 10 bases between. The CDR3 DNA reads TGCGCCAGCAGCTCGCTCTCTAGAGAGACCCAGTACTTC. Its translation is CASSSLSRETQYF.

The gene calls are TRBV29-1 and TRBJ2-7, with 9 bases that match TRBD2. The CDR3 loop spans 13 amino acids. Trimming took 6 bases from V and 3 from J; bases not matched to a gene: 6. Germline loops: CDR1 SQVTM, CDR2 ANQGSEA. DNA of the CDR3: TGCAGCGTGTCTAGCGGGGAGATCTACGAGCAGTACTTC. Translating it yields CSVSSGEIYEQYF.

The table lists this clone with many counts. CDR3 DNA: TGTGCCAGCTCCCGGGACAACACCGGGGAGCTGTTTTTT. Its translation: CASSRDNTGELFF. The chain has TRBV6-4 and TRBJ2-2; D is tentatively TRBD1 or TRBD2 (5 bases each). V was trimmed by 8 bases and J by 2 bases, leaving 9 bases between them. The CDR3 is 13 residues long. Germline lookup yields CDR1 MRHNA and CDR2 SNTAGT.

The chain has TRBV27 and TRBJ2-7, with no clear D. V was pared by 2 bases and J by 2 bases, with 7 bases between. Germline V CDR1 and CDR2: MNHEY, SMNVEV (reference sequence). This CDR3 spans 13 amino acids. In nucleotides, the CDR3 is TGTGCCAGCAGTTTAACGGCTACCTACGAGCAGTACTTC. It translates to CASSLTATYEQYF.

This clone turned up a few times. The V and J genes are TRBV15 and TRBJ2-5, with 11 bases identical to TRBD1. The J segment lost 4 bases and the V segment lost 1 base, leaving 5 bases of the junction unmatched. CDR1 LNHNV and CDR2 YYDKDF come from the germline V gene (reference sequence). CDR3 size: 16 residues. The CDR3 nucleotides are TGTGCCACCAGCAGAGTGGGACAGGGGGTGTCAGAGACCCAGTACTTC. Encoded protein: CATSRVGQGVSETQYF.

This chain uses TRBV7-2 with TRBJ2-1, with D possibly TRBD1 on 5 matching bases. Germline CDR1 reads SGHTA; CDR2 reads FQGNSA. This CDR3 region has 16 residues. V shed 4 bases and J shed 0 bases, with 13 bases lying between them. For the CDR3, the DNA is TGTGCCAGCAGCTCCACGAGTGGGGCCTCCTACAATGAGCAGTTCTTC. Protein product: CASSSTSGASYNEQFF.

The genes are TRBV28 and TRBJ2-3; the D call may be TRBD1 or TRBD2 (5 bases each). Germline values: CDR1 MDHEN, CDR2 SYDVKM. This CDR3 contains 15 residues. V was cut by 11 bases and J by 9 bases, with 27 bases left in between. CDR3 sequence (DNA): TGTGCCTCAGCCGGGGCAGAGGCTATGTGGTTCACGCAGTATTTT. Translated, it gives CASAGAEAMWFTQYF.

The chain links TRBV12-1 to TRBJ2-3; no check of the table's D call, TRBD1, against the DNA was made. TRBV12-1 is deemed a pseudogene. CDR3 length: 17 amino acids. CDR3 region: CASSRGGASRVTDTQYF. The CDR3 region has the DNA TGTGCCAGCAGCAGAGGTGGGGCTAGTCGGGTCACAGATACGCAGTATTTT.

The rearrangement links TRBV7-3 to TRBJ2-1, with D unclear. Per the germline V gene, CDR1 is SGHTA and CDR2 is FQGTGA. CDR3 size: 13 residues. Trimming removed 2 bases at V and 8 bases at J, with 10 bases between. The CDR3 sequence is CASSLPSGDEQFF. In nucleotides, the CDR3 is TGTGCCAGCAGCTTACCGAGTGGCGATGAGCAGTTCTTC.

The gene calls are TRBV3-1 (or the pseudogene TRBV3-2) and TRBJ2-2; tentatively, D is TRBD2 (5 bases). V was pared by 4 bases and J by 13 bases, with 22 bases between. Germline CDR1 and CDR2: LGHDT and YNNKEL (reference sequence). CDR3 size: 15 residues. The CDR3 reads CASSRENSAATGLFF. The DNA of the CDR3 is TGTGCCAGCAGCCGGGAGAACTCCGCCGCAACTGGGCTGTTTTTT.

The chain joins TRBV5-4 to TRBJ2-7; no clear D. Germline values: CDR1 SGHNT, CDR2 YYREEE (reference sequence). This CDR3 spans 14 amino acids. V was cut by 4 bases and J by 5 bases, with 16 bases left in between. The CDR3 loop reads CASSNFPWTDEQYF. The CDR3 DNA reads TGTGCCAGCAGCAATTTCCCCTGGACGGACGAGCAGTACTTC.

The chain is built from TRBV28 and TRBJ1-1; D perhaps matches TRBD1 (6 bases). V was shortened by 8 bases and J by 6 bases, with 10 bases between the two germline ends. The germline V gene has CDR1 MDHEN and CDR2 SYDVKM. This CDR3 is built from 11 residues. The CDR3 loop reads CASDRSSEAFF. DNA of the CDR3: TGTGCCAGCGACAGGTCGTCTGAAGCTTTCTTT. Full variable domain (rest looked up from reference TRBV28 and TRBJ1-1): DVKVTQSSRYLVKRTGEKVFLECVQDMDHENMFWYRQDPGLGLRLIYFSYDVKMKEKGDIPEGYSVSREKKERFSLILESASTNQTSMYLCASDRSSEAFFGQGTRLTVV.

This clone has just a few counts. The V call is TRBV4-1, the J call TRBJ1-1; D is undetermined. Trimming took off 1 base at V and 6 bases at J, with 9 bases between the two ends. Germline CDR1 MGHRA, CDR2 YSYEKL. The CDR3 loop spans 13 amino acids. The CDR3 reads CASSQGRGPEAFF. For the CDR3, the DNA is TGCGCCAGCAGCCAAGGGCGTGGCCCTGAAGCTTTCTTT.

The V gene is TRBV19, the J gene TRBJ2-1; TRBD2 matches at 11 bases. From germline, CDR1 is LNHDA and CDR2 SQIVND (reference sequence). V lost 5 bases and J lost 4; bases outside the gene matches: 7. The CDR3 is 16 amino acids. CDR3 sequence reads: CASSLRLAGLYNEQFF. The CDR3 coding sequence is TGTGCCAGTAGTCTCAGACTAGCGGGGTTATACAATGAGCAGTTCTTC.

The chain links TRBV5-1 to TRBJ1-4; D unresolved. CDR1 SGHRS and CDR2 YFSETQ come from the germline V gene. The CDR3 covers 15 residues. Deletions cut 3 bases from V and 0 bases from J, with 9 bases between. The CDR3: CASSSRDTTNEKLFF. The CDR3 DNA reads TGCGCCAGCAGCTCCAGAGATACAACTAATGAAAAACTGTTTTTT.

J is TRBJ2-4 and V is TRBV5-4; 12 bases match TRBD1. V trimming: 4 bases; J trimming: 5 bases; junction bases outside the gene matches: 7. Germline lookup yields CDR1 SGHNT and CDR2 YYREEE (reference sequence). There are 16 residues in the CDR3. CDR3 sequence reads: CASSPGTGGWQNIQYF. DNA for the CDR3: TGTGCCAGCAGCCCCGGGACAGGGGGCTGGCAAAACATTCAGTACTTC. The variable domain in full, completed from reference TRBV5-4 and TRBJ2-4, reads ETGVTQSPTHLIKTRGQQVTLRCSSQSGHNTVSWYQQALGQGPQFIFQYYREEENGRGNFPPRFSGLQFPNYSSELNVNALELDDSALYLCASSPGTGGWQNIQYFGAGTRLSVL.

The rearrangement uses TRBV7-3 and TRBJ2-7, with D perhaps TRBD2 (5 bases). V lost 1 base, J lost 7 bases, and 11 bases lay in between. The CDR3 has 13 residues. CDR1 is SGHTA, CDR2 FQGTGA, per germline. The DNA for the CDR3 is TGTGCCAGCAGCTTAAGTTCGGGGTTTGAGCAGTACTTC. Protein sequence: CASSLSSGFEQYF.

The CDR3 sequence is CASSLEPGRGQPQHF. As DNA, the CDR3 is TGCGCCAGCAGCTTGGAGCCAGGGAGAGGTCAGCCCCAGCATTTT. The chain joins TRBV5-1 to TRBJ1-5, with a possible D match to TRBD1 (5 bases). The CDR3 is made up of 15 amino acids. The V gene lost 0 bases and the J gene lost 6 bases, with 13 bases spanning the gap. From germline, CDR1 is SGHRS and CDR2 YFSETQ.

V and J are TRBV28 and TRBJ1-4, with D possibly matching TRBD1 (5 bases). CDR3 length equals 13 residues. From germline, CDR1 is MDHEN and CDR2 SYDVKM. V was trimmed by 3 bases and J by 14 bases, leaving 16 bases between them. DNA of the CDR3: TGTGCCAGCAGTTTGAGTCCCCGGGACTGGCTGTTTTTT. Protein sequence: CASSLSPRDWLFF.